What follows are 14 T cell receptor beta chains derived from one specimen sequenced in a study of blood T cell repertoires in COVID-19. Some clones are missing from TCRdb's copy, which holds only in-frame ones; the method was immunoSEQ multiplex PCR. Among around 330,000 clones listed, 75% to 90% were seen once. Sequencing used PBMCs or T cells enriched from blood (not recorded which). The source of these receptors is a woman between 40 and 55 years old who had recovered from COVID-19.

The sample holds one count of this clone. For the CDR3, the DNA is TGTGCCAGCAGTTCACAGACCCTTAGCACAGATACGCAGTATTTT. Encoded protein: CASSSQTLSTDTQYF. The chain combines TRBV27 with TRBJ2-3; D call uncertain. Germline V gene data show CDR1 as MNHEY and CDR2 as SMNVEV (reference sequence). This CDR3 spans 15 amino acids. V was cut by 4 bases and J by 0 bases, with 11 bases left in between.

This clone was seen a few times. J is TRBJ1-5 and V is TRBV18; tentative D call: TRBD1 (5 bases). Germline V gives CDR1 KGHSH, CDR2 LQKENI. V dropped 8 bases and J dropped 0 bases, with 11 bases sitting between them. This CDR3 comprises 14 residues. In DNA, the CDR3 is TGTGCCAGCGCTAAGACAGATAGCAATCAGCCCCAGCATTTT. Translation: CASAKTDSNQPQHF.

The rearrangement joins TRBV24-1 to TRBJ2-3; TRBD1 agrees at 8 bases. V was pared by 4 bases and J by 4 bases, with 12 bases of the junction left unmatched. This CDR3 is 17 amino acids long. Per the germline V gene, CDR1 is KGHDR and CDR2 is SFDVKD. DNA of the CDR3: TGTGCCACCAGTGACCCATTGACAGGGGTTAGGGCAGATACGCAGTATTTT. This translates into CATSDPLTGVRADTQYF.

This sequence joins TRBV5-1 and TRBJ1-4, with 7 bases matching TRBD1. The CDR3 consists of 14 residues. The germline V gene encodes CDR1 SGHRS and CDR2 YFSETQ. V shed 4 bases and J 6 bases; nucleotides not matched to a gene: 6. In nucleotides, the CDR3 is TGCGCCAGCAGCATGAACAGGGGCTATGAAAAACTGTTTTTT. It codes for CASSMNRGYEKLFF.

V and J are TRBV10-1 and TRBJ1-1, with TRBD1 matching 8 bases. This CDR3 is 13 amino acids long. The junction had 4 bases not matched to a gene; V was cut back by 9 bases and J by 1 base. Germline CDR1 is WNHNN and CDR2 is SYGVQD (reference sequence). In nucleotides, the CDR3 is TGCGCCAGTACACAGGGGGAGAACACTGAAGCTTTCTTT. Translating it yields CASTQGENTEAFF.

As regards this clone: This sample also contains other DNA sequences that code for the same CDR3. The chain couples TRBV5-1 to TRBJ2-7; no clear D gene. From germline, CDR1 is SGHRS and CDR2 YFSETQ. The V and J ends lost 0 bases and 0 bases respectively, with 7 bases between them. The CDR3 spans 14 residues. The CDR3 sequence: CASSLAGSSYEQYF. Here the CDR3 DNA reads TGCGCCAGCAGCTTGGCAGGTAGCTCCTACGAGCAGTACTTC.

The chain has TRBV29-1 and TRBJ2-1, with D maybe TRBD1 (5 bases). This CDR3 has 13 amino acids. In germline, CDR1 is SQVTM, CDR2 ANQGSEA. Trimming cost V 4 bases and J 5 bases, with 12 bases left between them. CDR3 protein: CSVGQGIHNEQFF. The CDR3 DNA reads as TGCAGCGTTGGCCAGGGCATCCACAATGAGCAGTTCTTC.

The chain combines TRBV29-1 with TRBJ2-1, with TRBD2 matching over 9 bases. The V and J ends lost 8 bases and 7 bases, in that order; junction bases with no gene match: 9. The length of the CDR3 is 13 residues. Germline V lookup: CDR1 SQVTM, CDR2 ANQGSEA. For the CDR3, the DNA is TGCAGCATCGGGACTAGCACTCGGAATGAGCAGTTCTTC. Residues: CSIGTSTRNEQFF.

V is TRBV2 and J is TRBJ1-5; D ambiguous. V shed 7 bases and J shed 0 bases, with 13 bases lying between them. Germline-derived CDR1 and CDR2 are SNHLY and FYNNEI. CDR3 length: 15 residues. The CDR3 nucleotides read TGTGCCAGCAAATTTGAGACTGATAGCAATCAGCCCCAGCATTTT. It codes for CASKFETDSNQPQHF.

This chain joins TRBV3-1 (or the pseudogene TRBV3-2) and TRBJ1-2; D not certain. This CDR3 is 16 amino acids long. V was pared by 3 bases and J by 8 bases, with 22 bases between. Germline CDR1 LGHDT, CDR2 YNNKEL (reference sequence). The DNA for the CDR3 is TGTGCCAGCAGCCATCCCGGGTCGGAGTTTCGGGGAGGCTACACCTTC. Protein sequence: CASSHPGSEFRGGYTF.

The gene calls are TRBV11-2 and TRBJ1-3; 8 nucleotides agree with TRBD1. The germline V gene encodes CDR1 SGHAT and CDR2 FQNNGV. The trim removed 1 base at V and 3 bases at J, leaving 2 bases unmatched. The CDR3 consists of 15 residues. The CDR3 DNA reads TGTGCCAGCAGCTTAGGAGGGACAGGTGGAAACACCATATATTTT. It encodes CASSLGGTGGNTIYF.

V gene TRBV27 combines with J gene TRBJ2-7; D possibly corresponds to TRBD2 (6 bases). V was shortened by 8 bases and J by 11 bases, with 16 bases between the two germline ends. From germline, CDR1 is MNHEY and CDR2 SMNVEV (reference sequence). The CDR3 has 11 amino acids. The CDR3 reads CASFSGSQEYF. CDR3 sequence (DNA): TGTGCCAGCTTTTCCGGGAGCCAGGAGTACTTC.

On this clone itself: One junction end does not reproduce the germline sequence, and a read error may be involved. The V and J genes are TRBV7-7 and TRBJ2-7; TRBD1 is a possible D gene (5 bases). The CDR3 is 17 amino acids. Per germline, CDR1 SSHAT and CDR2 FNYEAQ (reference sequence). CDR3 in amino acids: CASSLPVAGLTSYEQYF. CDR3 DNA: TGTGCTAGCAGCTTACCCGTAGCAGGGTTGACTTCCTACGAGCAGTACTTC.

This chain uses TRBV19 with TRBJ1-5, with D perhaps matching TRBD1 (5 bases). Germline values: CDR1 LNHDA, CDR2 SQIVND (reference sequence). The V end lost 6 bases, the J end lost 3 bases, and 12 bases lay between the germline ends. The CDR3 extends over 14 amino acids. CDR3 coding DNA: TGTGCCAGTAGCCCGTCAGGGATCAATCAGCCCCAGCATTTT. This sequence encodes CASSPSGINQPQHF.